These T cell receptor beta chains were read from a single sample in a study of cytomegalovirus exposure and HLA in healthy donors. Only in-frame clones appear in the TCRdb table, and some are missing; sequencing was by immunoSEQ multiplex PCR. The profile shows some 110,000 clones, 55% to 65% of them singletons. Sequences were obtained from PBMCs. The receptors shown here come from a woman aged 25 to 39 in good health and CMV-seronegative. Each CDR3 is given with its conserved first and last residue. Each record gives: CDR3 protein, CDR3 DNA, J gene, D gene, clone size, V gene. A D gene is named only where the DNA matches it firmly. Size is stated for part of the rows, as once, few or many counts, or as a class when the clone is expanded.

CDR3aa: CASSSRLVHEQYF
CDR3nt: TGTGCCAGCAGCTCTAGACTAGTCCACGAGCAGTACTTC
j_gene: TRBJ2-7
d_gene: .
abundance: few
v_gene: TRBV7-8

CDR3aa: CASSQGRADTQYF
CDR3nt: TGTGCCAGCAGCCAAGGTCGGGCAGATACGCAGTATTTT
j_gene: TRBJ2-3
d_gene: .
abundance: .
v_gene: TRBV4-2

CDR3aa: CASSPPTGSSHEQYF
CDR3nt: TGTGCCAGCAGCCCCCCCACAGGTAGCTCCCACGAGCAGTACTTC
j_gene: TRBJ2-7
d_gene: .
abundance: few
v_gene: TRBV6-5

CDR3aa: CASSLTRHSTSGGNEQFF
CDR3nt: TGTGCCAGCAGCTTAACGAGGCATTCGACTAGCGGAGGCAATGAGCAGTTCTTC
j_gene: TRBJ2-1
d_gene: TRBD2
abundance: .
v_gene: TRBV7-3

CDR3aa: CASSLRTGGAEAFF
CDR3nt: TGTGCCAGCAGCCTCCGGACAGGGGGCGCGGAAGCTTTCTTT
j_gene: TRBJ1-1
d_gene: TRBD1
abundance: once
v_gene: TRBV28

CDR3aa: CASSLAAGQAFF
CDR3nt: TGTGCCAGCAGCTTAGCGGCAGGCCAAGCTTTCTTT
j_gene: TRBJ1-1
d_gene: .
abundance: once
v_gene: TRBV7-9

CDR3aa: CASSFSGSGNTIYF
CDR3nt: TGTGCCAGCAGTTTCAGCGGGTCTGGAAACACCATATATTTT
j_gene: TRBJ1-3
d_gene: .
abundance: .
v_gene: TRBV28

CDR3aa: CASSQFAAEPTRSPLHF
CDR3nt: TGTGCCAGCAGCCAATTCGCGGCGGAACCCACCCGGTCACCCCTCCACTTT
j_gene: TRBJ1-6
d_gene: .
abundance: once
v_gene: TRBV16

CDR3aa: CASGVGSLYEQYF
CDR3nt: TGTGCCAGCGGGGTGGGGAGTCTCTACGAGCAGTACTTC
j_gene: TRBJ2-7
d_gene: .
abundance: .
v_gene: TRBV5-6

CDR3aa: CASSQGTGGSGNTEAFF
CDR3nt: TGCGCCAGCAGCCAAGGGACAGGGGGCTCTGGGAACACTGAAGCTTTCTTT
j_gene: TRBJ1-1
d_gene: TRBD1
abundance: .
v_gene: TRBV4-3

CDR3aa: CASSLAANYGYTF
CDR3nt: TGCGCCAGCAGCTTGGCAGCTAACTATGGCTACACCTTC
j_gene: TRBJ1-2
d_gene: .
abundance: few
v_gene: TRBV5-1

CDR3aa: CASSLKTSGSLDTQYF
CDR3nt: TGTGCCAGCAGTCTCAAGACTAGCGGGAGTCTAGATACGCAGTATTTT
j_gene: TRBJ2-3
d_gene: TRBD2
abundance: .
v_gene: TRBV27

CDR3aa: CATSALVAGAGEQFF
CDR3nt: TGTGCCACCTCAGCCCTGGTAGCGGGAGCGGGTGAGCAGTTCTTC
j_gene: TRBJ2-1
d_gene: TRBD2
abundance: .
v_gene: TRBV18

CDR3aa: CATSRALEYGYTF
CDR3nt: TGTGCCACCAGCAGAGCTTTAGAGTATGGCTACACCTTC
j_gene: TRBJ1-2
d_gene: .
abundance: few
v_gene: TRBV15

CDR3aa: CASSLDVGTLEKLFF
CDR3nt: TGCGCCAGCAGCTTGGACGTAGGGACATTAGAAAAACTGTTTTTT
j_gene: TRBJ1-4
d_gene: .
abundance: .
v_gene: TRBV5-1

CDR3aa: CSVVGRVGGLTDTQYF
CDR3nt: TGCAGCGTTGTGGGGAGGGTGGGAGGCCTCACAGATACGCAGTATTTT
j_gene: TRBJ2-3
d_gene: TRBD2
abundance: .
v_gene: TRBV29-1

CDR3aa: CASSLGVGYGYTF
CDR3nt: TGTGCCAGCAGTTTAGGAGTTGGGTATGGCTACACCTTC
j_gene: TRBJ1-2
d_gene: .
abundance: .
v_gene: TRBV27

CDR3aa: CASSLWTGSGGYTF
CDR3nt: TGTGCCAGCAGTTTGTGGACAGGGTCTGGTGGCTACACCTTC
j_gene: TRBJ1-2
d_gene: TRBD1
abundance: .
v_gene: TRBV27

CDR3aa: CASTRLTWANTEAFF
CDR3nt: TGTGCCAGCACCCGGCTGACATGGGCGAACACTGAAGCTTTCTTT
j_gene: TRBJ1-1
d_gene: .
abundance: .
v_gene: TRBV6-5

CDR3aa: CASSQETLNSGNTIYF
CDR3nt: TGCGCCAGCAGCCAAGAAACTCTCAACTCTGGAAACACCATATATTTT
j_gene: TRBJ1-3
d_gene: .
abundance: .
v_gene: TRBV4-3

CDR3aa: CASSASKRTNEKLFF
CDR3nt: TGTGCCAGCAGTGCAAGCAAACGAACTAATGAAAAACTGTTTTTT
j_gene: TRBJ1-4
d_gene: .
abundance: once
v_gene: TRBV6-5

CDR3aa: CASSLASQVTNEQFF
CDR3nt: TGTGCCAGCAGCTTGGCGAGCCAGGTTACGAATGAGCAGTTCTTC
j_gene: TRBJ2-1
d_gene: .
abundance: few
v_gene: TRBV5-5

CDR3aa: CASSMEGAGNNQPQHF
CDR3nt: TGTGCCAGTAGTATGGAGGGGGCCGGTAACAATCAGCCCCAGCATTTT
j_gene: TRBJ1-5
d_gene: TRBD1
abundance: .
v_gene: TRBV19

CDR3aa: CASSLAPAGMNTEAFF
CDR3nt: TGCGCCAGCAGCTTGGCGCCGGCAGGGATGAACACTGAAGCTTTCTTT
j_gene: TRBJ1-1
d_gene: .
abundance: .
v_gene: TRBV5-1

CDR3aa: CASSRESGRAYNEQFF
CDR3nt: TGTGCCAGCAGCCGAGAGAGCGGGAGGGCCTACAATGAGCAGTTCTTC
j_gene: TRBJ2-1
d_gene: TRBD2
abundance: few
v_gene: TRBV7-2

CDR3aa: CASSLRGTGNYEQYF
CDR3nt: TGTGCCAGCAGCTTAAGAGGGACAGGGAACTACGAGCAGTACTTC
j_gene: TRBJ2-7
d_gene: TRBD1
abundance: .
v_gene: TRBV7-6

CDR3aa: CASSITGYNEQFF
CDR3nt: TGTGCCAGCAGCATCACAGGTTACAATGAGCAGTTCTTC
j_gene: TRBJ2-1
d_gene: .
abundance: .
v_gene: TRBV7-3

CDR3aa: CASSLGDRGYNEQFF
CDR3nt: TGTGCCAGCAGCTTGGGGGACAGGGGATACAATGAGCAGTTCTTC
j_gene: TRBJ2-1
d_gene: TRBD1
abundance: .
v_gene: TRBV5-6

CDR3aa: CASVQQDQPQHF
CDR3nt: TGTGCCAGCGTCCAGCAGGATCAGCCCCAGCATTTT
j_gene: TRBJ1-5
d_gene: .
abundance: once
v_gene: TRBV28

CDR3aa: CASSLGLAGGKTQYF
CDR3nt: TGCGCCAGCAGCTTGGGCCTAGCGGGAGGCAAGACCCAGTACTTC
j_gene: TRBJ2-5
d_gene: TRBD2
abundance: .
v_gene: TRBV5-1

CDR3aa: CASRELAGATDTQYF
CDR3nt: TGTGCCAGCAGAGAACTAGCGGGAGCAACAGATACGCAGTATTTT
j_gene: TRBJ2-3
d_gene: TRBD2
abundance: few
v_gene: TRBV2

CDR3aa: CASSLESGANVLTF
CDR3nt: TGTGCCAGCAGCTTGGAATCAGGGGCCAACGTCCTGACTTTC
j_gene: TRBJ2-6
d_gene: .
abundance: .
v_gene: TRBV5-8

CDR3aa: CASSPRLAGDTDTQYF
CDR3nt: TGTGCCAGCAGCCCCCGACTAGCGGGTGACACAGATACGCAGTATTTT
j_gene: TRBJ2-3
d_gene: TRBD2
abundance: .
v_gene: TRBV28

CDR3aa: CASSLQGGHTEAFF
CDR3nt: TGTGCCAGCAGCTTGCAGGGAGGACACACTGAAGCTTTCTTT
j_gene: TRBJ1-1
d_gene: .
abundance: .
v_gene: TRBV2

CDR3aa: CSVDERAGAKTQYF
CDR3nt: TGCAGCGTTGACGAGCGGGCGGGGGCAAAGACCCAGTACTTC
j_gene: TRBJ2-5
d_gene: .
abundance: .
v_gene: TRBV29-1

CDR3aa: CASSLVGGVVYEQYF
CDR3nt: TGTGCCAGCAGCTTAGTTGGAGGGGTGGTCTACGAGCAGTACTTC
j_gene: TRBJ2-7
d_gene: .
abundance: .
v_gene: TRBV7-9

CDR3aa: CASSLDRGSYNEQFF
CDR3nt: TGTGCCAGCAGCTTGGACCGGGGCTCCTACAATGAGCAGTTCTTC
j_gene: TRBJ2-1
d_gene: .
abundance: few
v_gene: TRBV7-3

CDR3aa: CASSLDWTYTEAFF
CDR3nt: TGTGCCAGCAGCTTGGATTGGACTTACACTGAAGCTTTCTTT
j_gene: TRBJ1-1
d_gene: .
abundance: .
v_gene: TRBV5-5

CDR3aa: CASRLAGGPSEQYF
CDR3nt: TGTGCCAGCAGACTAGCGGGAGGCCCTAGTGAGCAGTACTTC
j_gene: TRBJ2-7
d_gene: TRBD2
abundance: few
v_gene: TRBV27

CDR3aa: CASTLQGSSYNEQFF
CDR3nt: TGTGCCAGCACCCTACAGGGAAGCTCCTACAATGAGCAGTTCTTC
j_gene: TRBJ2-1
d_gene: .
abundance: .
v_gene: TRBV5-5

CDR3aa: CASSIESTSGIPYNEQFF
CDR3nt: TGTGCCAGCAGCATCGAATCCACTAGCGGGATTCCCTACAATGAGCAGTTCTTC
j_gene: TRBJ2-1
d_gene: TRBD2
abundance: .
v_gene: TRBV9

CDR3aa: CASSPGGGQGYEQYF
CDR3nt: TGTGCCAGCAGCCCGGGAGGGGGCCAAGGGTACGAGCAGTACTTC
j_gene: TRBJ2-7
d_gene: .
abundance: few
v_gene: TRBV7-6

CDR3aa: CASSVTPGSYEQYF
CDR3nt: TGTGCCAGCAGCGTAACCCCGGGCTCCTACGAGCAGTACTTC
j_gene: TRBJ2-7
d_gene: .
abundance: .
v_gene: TRBV9

CDR3aa: CASSLRTSGRVNEQFF
CDR3nt: TGTGCCAGCAGCTTAAGGACTAGCGGGAGGGTCAATGAGCAGTTCTTC
j_gene: TRBJ2-1
d_gene: TRBD2
abundance: .
v_gene: TRBV7-9

CDR3aa: CASSPGTSGRVEQFF
CDR3nt: TGCGCCAGCAGCCCAGGGACTAGCGGGAGGGTTGAGCAGTTCTTC
j_gene: TRBJ2-1
d_gene: TRBD2
abundance: few
v_gene: TRBV5-1

CDR3aa: CASSRQPTLDYNEQFF
CDR3nt: TGTGCCAGCAGCCGACAGCCCACTCTTGACTACAATGAGCAGTTCTTC
j_gene: TRBJ2-1
d_gene: .
abundance: .
v_gene: TRBV11-2

CDR3aa: CATSGGGYEQYF
CDR3nt: TGTGCCACTTCAGGGGGAGGTTACGAGCAGTACTTC
j_gene: TRBJ2-7
d_gene: .
abundance: .
v_gene: TRBV10-3

CDR3aa: CASSFNWGYEQYF
CDR3nt: TGTGCCAGCAGCTTTAATTGGGGCTACGAGCAGTACTTC
j_gene: TRBJ2-7
d_gene: .
abundance: .
v_gene: TRBV7-2

CDR3aa: CASSLGSLGGYGYTF
CDR3nt: TGTGCCAGCAGCTTAGGGTCGTTGGGGGGCTATGGCTACACCTTC
j_gene: TRBJ1-2
d_gene: .
abundance: .
v_gene: TRBV7-9

CDR3aa: CASGGSSYEQYF
CDR3nt: TGTGCCAGCGGGGGGAGTTCCTACGAGCAGTACTTC
j_gene: TRBJ2-7
d_gene: .
abundance: .
v_gene: TRBV27

CDR3aa: CASSVDRSHNEKLFF
CDR3nt: TGTGCCAGCAGTGTCGACAGGAGCCATAATGAAAAACTGTTTTTT
j_gene: TRBJ1-4
d_gene: .
abundance: few
v_gene: TRBV6-6

CDR3aa: CASSEIELAGSYNEQFF
CDR3nt: TGTGCCAGCAGTGAAATAGAACTAGCGGGCTCCTACAATGAGCAGTTCTTC
j_gene: TRBJ2-1
d_gene: TRBD2
abundance: .
v_gene: TRBV6-1

CDR3aa: CASRRSGIMDEQFF
CDR3nt: TGTGCCAGCAGACGTAGCGGGATTATGGATGAGCAGTTCTTC
j_gene: TRBJ2-1
d_gene: TRBD2
abundance: .
v_gene: TRBV6-4